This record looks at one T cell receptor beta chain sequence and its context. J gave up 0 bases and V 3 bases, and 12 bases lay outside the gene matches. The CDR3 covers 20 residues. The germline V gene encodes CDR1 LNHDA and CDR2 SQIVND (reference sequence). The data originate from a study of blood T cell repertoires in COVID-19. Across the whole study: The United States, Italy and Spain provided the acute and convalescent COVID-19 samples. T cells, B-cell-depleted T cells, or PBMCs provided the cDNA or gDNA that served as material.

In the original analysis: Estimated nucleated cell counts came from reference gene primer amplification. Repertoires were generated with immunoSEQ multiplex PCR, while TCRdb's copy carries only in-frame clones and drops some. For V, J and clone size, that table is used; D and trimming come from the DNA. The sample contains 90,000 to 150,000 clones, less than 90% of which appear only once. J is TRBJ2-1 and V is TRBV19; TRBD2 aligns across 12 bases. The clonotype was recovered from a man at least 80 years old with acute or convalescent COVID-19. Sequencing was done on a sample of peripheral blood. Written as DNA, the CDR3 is TGTGCCAGTAGTATCAAGGTACTAGCGGGAGGATTGAGCTCCTACAATGAGCAGTTCTTC. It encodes CASSIKVLAGGLSSYNEQFF.